The 12 T cell receptor beta chains below were found in one sample sequenced in a study of molecular identifiers for immune sequencing clone quantification. TCRdb fed the PCR reads into MiXCR, producing one record per CDR3 protein. Among 350,000 or so distinct CDR3 sequences listed, about 20% were seen once. The sample taken for sequencing was naive CD8+ T cells from blood, with Jurkat cell RNA spiked in. Described subset: FACS-sorted CD8+CD4-CCR7+CD45RA+ naive T cells. The receptors come from a human donor in good health. Some libraries in this study had Jurkat cell RNA spiked in.

The rearrangement uses TRBV18 and TRBJ2-7; 10 positions agree with TRBD1. Trimming at V came to 10 bases and at J to 3 bases, leaving 6 bases not matched to a gene. Looked up from germline, CDR1 is KGHSH and CDR2 is LQKENI. This CDR3 has 13 amino acids. CDR3 sequence: CATRTGGFYEQYF. CDR3 coding DNA: TGTGCCACTCGGACAGGGGGGTTCTACGAGCAGTACTTC. Together with reference TRBV18 and TRBJ2-7, the CDR3 gives the full variable domain: NAGVMQNPRHLVRRRGQEARLRCSPMKGHSHVYWYRQLPEEGLKFMVYLQKENIIDESGMPKERFSAEFPKEGPSILRIQQVVRGDSAAYFCATRTGGFYEQYFGPGTRLTVT.

This clonotype was detected ten times or more. The chain uses TRBV7-6 and TRBJ2-1, with TRBD2 matching 8 bases. The V and J ends lost 3 bases and 3 bases, in that order; junction bases with no gene match: 13. The germline CDR1 and CDR2 sequences are SGHVS and FNYEAQ. CDR3 length: 18 residues. The DNA of the CDR3 is TGTGCCAGCAGCTTTATGCGAGGTGCGGGGGGAATCTACAATGAGCAGTTCTTC. Amino acid sequence: CASSFMRGAGGIYNEQFF. Filled out from reference TRBV7-6 and TRBJ2-1, the complete variable domain reads GAGVSQSPRYKVTKRGQDVALRCDPISGHVSLYWYRQALGQGPEFLTYFNYEAQQDKSGLPNDRFSAERPEGSISTLTIQRTEQRDSAMYRCASSFMRGAGGIYNEQFFGPGTRLTVL.

The chain couples TRBV4-3 to TRBJ2-7; perhaps TRBD1 as D (6 bases). The CDR3 totals 16 residues. CDR1 and CDR2 (germline): LGHNA, YSLEER. The germline V and J ends were trimmed by 3 bases and 3 bases, with 18 bases remaining between them. Written as DNA, the CDR3 is TGCGCCAGCAGCCAGTCCCGGGACATAGGGTTCTACGAGCAGTACTTC. It encodes CASSQSRDIGFYEQYF.

The V gene is TRBV27, the J gene TRBJ2-1; 8 bases line up with TRBD2. The trim removed 3 bases at V and 6 bases at J, leaving 7 bases unmatched. The CDR3 is 15 residues long. Per germline, CDR1 MNHEY and CDR2 SMNVEV (reference sequence). The CDR3 region is CASSLNGRAANEQFF. The CDR3, as DNA: TGTGCCAGCAGTTTGAACGGGAGGGCCGCCAATGAGCAGTTCTTC.

J is TRBJ2-1 and V is TRBV11-2; TRBD2 aligns across 9 bases. This CDR3 is 14 amino acids long. J lost 12 bases, V lost 1 base, and 7 bases had no gene match. Germline CDR1 is SGHAT and CDR2 is FQNNGV. CDR3 bases: TGTGCCAGCAGCTTAGGGGGACTAGCTTTAGGGCAGTTCTTC. Encoded protein: CASSLGGLALGQFF. Filled out from reference TRBV11-2 and TRBJ2-1, the complete variable domain reads EAGVAQSPRYKIIEKRQSVAFWCNPISGHATLYWYQQILGQGPKLLIQFQNNGVVDDSQLPKDRFSAERLKGVDSTLKIQPAKLEDSAVYLCASSLGGLALGQFFGPGTRLTVL.

In this sample, this clonotype turned up many times. The chain combines TRBV19 with TRBJ2-3; TRBD1 matches at 7 bases. This CDR3 is built from 17 residues. J was trimmed by 0 bases and V by 3 bases; bases with no gene match: 9. The V gene's germline CDR1 is LNHDA and CDR2 SQIVND (reference sequence). The CDR3 DNA sequence: TGTGCCAGTAGTATCACCTCCGGGACAGCTAGCACAGATACGCAGTATTTT. Translated: CASSITSGTASTDTQYF.

This clonotype was observed many times. V usage is TRBV5-4 and J usage is TRBJ2-7, with 10 bases aligning to TRBD2. The CDR3 contains 17 residues. Germline V CDR1 and CDR2: SGHNT, YYREEE (reference sequence). V lost 0 bases and J lost 3; bases outside the gene matches: 9. CDR3 DNA sequence: TGTGCCAGCAGCTTGGCTACAGTAGCGGGGGGAAACTACGAGCAGTACTTC. This encodes CASSLATVAGGNYEQYF.

This clonotype was found many times. The rearrangement links TRBV5-1 to TRBJ1-1; no firm D call. This CDR3 region has 16 residues. The V end lost 5 bases, the J end lost 2 bases, and 19 bases lay between the germline ends. Germline V gene lookup returns CDR1 SGHRS and CDR2 YFSETQ. CDR3 DNA sequence: TGCGCCAGCAGTCCACCCAGTTTAGGTATTAACACTGAAGCTTTCTTT. The encoded protein is CASSPPSLGINTEAFF.

This clonotype was detected ten times or more. V and J are TRBV7-9 and TRBJ1-5; weak D call: TRBD1 (6 bases). Germline V gene data show CDR1 as SEHNR and CDR2 as FQNEAQ (reference sequence). The length of the CDR3 is 15 residues. Trimming removed 1 base from V and 7 bases from J, with 14 bases in between. CDR3: CASSLGGGPRQPQHF. The CDR3 nucleotides read TGTGCCAGCAGCTTAGGGGGGGGCCCGAGACAGCCCCAGCATTTT.

To note about this clonotype: Just one base apart from a much larger clone, this may be a read error. The chain employs TRBV7-9 and TRBJ1-1; possible D gene TRBD1, 6 bases. Looked up from germline, CDR1 is SEHNR and CDR2 is FQNEAQ (reference sequence). Trimming removed 5 bases at V and 4 bases at J, with 17 bases between. The CDR3 is 15 residues long. The CDR3 sequence: CASSKERGEGTEAFF. CDR3 bases: TGTGCCAGCAGCAAAGAGAGGGGGGAAGGCACTGAAGCTTTCTTT.

The CDR3 sequence is CASSLRASGQETQYF. In nucleotides, the CDR3 is TGTGCCAGCAGCTTAAGGGCTAGCGGCCAAGAGACCCAGTACTTC. V gene TRBV11-3 combines with J gene TRBJ2-5; 7 bases are shared with TRBD2. This CDR3 contains 15 residues. The trim removed 2 bases at V and 1 base at J, leaving 4 bases unmatched. Per the germline V gene, CDR1 is SGHNT and CDR2 is YENEEA.

A remark on this clonotype: This may be a read error: a much more frequent sequence differs by one nucleotide. The conserved final phenylalanine or tryptophan is absent from the CDR3, which likely points to a read error. This sequence joins TRBV9 and TRBJ1-3; D not certain. CDR1 is SGDLS and CDR2 is YYNGEE in the germline V gene. The CDR3 is made up of 16 amino acids. The V end was cut by 3 bases, the J end by 0 bases, with 13 bases between. CDR3 nucleotide sequence: TGTGCCAGCAGCGCTTCCGACGGCCGCTCTGGAAACACCATATATTGT. Its translation is CASSASDGRSGNTIYC.